This T cell receptor (beta chain) was observed in a study of blood T cell repertoires in COVID-19. Clones were read by immunoSEQ multiplex PCR, and TCRdb kept only the in-frame ones, dropping some. The table has approximately 210,000 clones, about 84% seen once. Germline V lookup: CDR1 SGHTA, CDR2 FQGTGA. The J segment lost 5 bases and the V segment lost 0 bases, leaving 5 bases of the junction unmatched. CDR3 length equals 15 residues. The receptor's source is a man younger than 45 with acute COVID-19. Sequencing input: PBMCs or T cells enriched from blood (not recorded which). The chain employs TRBV7-3 and TRBJ2-7; 9 bases map to TRBD1. The CDR3 reads CASSLTGTGIHEQYF. In DNA, the CDR3 is TGTGCCAGCAGCTTAACCGGGACAGGGATTCACGAGCAGTACTTC.